The TCR beta chain described here comes from a study of beta chain features in type 1 diabetes. Findings and caveats of the study: Among patients with Type 1 diabetes, TCRB CDR3s were moderately but significantly shorter in every one of the four CD4+ subsets.

The entirety of the isolated RNA underwent reverse transcription, so expressed TCRB transcripts were sequenced. Produced via immunoSEQ multiplex PCR; TCRdb's table is partial and in-frame only. The sample consists of about 700,000 clones, roughly an eighth of them appearing once. This CDR3 contains 15 residues. Germline-derived CDR1 and CDR2 are GTSNPN and SVGIG (reference sequence). V was clipped by 0 bases and J by 3 bases, with 13 bases between them. This clone was counted between two and nine times. Its antigen remains unidentified. Isolation of CD4+ naive, central memory, regulatory and stem cell-like memory cells was achieved by sorting via CD45RO/CCR7/CD25/CD127/CD95/CD27.

The TCR was taken from a man in his late teens or twenties with type 1 diabetes. V usage is TRBV30 and J usage is TRBJ2-3; no clear D. Sequenced sample: naive CD4+ T cells from blood. The DNA of the CDR3 is TGTGCCTGGAGTGTATTACCCGGCTTGACAGATACGCAGTATTTT. Its protein product is CAWSVLPGLTDTQYF.